Listed below are T cell receptor beta chains from one sample, sequenced in a study of early T cells in non-severe SARS-CoV-2 infection. TCRdb analysed the 5' RACE reads with MiXCR anew, one entry per CDR3 protein. The sample lists 43,000 or so distinct CDR3 sequences; almost 7.5% were seen once. The material sequenced was whole blood. These receptors were obtained from an adult who was a healthcare worker with PCR-confirmed SARS-CoV-2 infection or an uninfected control (not recorded which). CDR3s leave out the opening cysteine and the closing phenylalanine or tryptophan.

V gene: TRBV12-3/TRBV12-4
CDR3 protein: ASRPTGAAGNTEAF

V gene: TRBV7-2
CDR3 protein: ASSPRSGFSTDTQY

V gene: TRBV5-1
CDR3 protein: ASSFSGASTDTQY

V gene: TRBV27
CDR3 protein: ASSLSVSGPNEQF

V gene: TRBV7-2
CDR3 protein: ASSIQDPNTGELF

V gene: TRBV7-8
CDR3 protein: ASSRARLAIWILAKNIQY

V gene: TRBV28
CDR3 protein: ASRGRYRGRETQY

V gene: TRBV12-5
CDR3 protein: ASGGGLAGTDTQY

V gene: TRBV12-3/TRBV12-4
CDR3 protein: ASTDRENTEAF

V gene: TRBV6-5
CDR3 protein: ASSYGLASLNEQF

V gene: TRBV20-1
CDR3 protein: SAALSGGGEQY

V gene: TRBV11-2
CDR3 protein: ASRPIQGYGF

V gene: TRBV2
CDR3 protein: ASSRQQDTQY

V gene: TRBV7-9
CDR3 protein: ASSSGLTPQETQY

V gene: TRBV5-1
CDR3 protein: ASSLRKGVDEYT

V gene: TRBV12-3/TRBV12-4
CDR3 protein: ASSSQYSNQPQH

V gene: TRBV4-2
CDR3 protein: ASSQGSSVGYEQY

V gene: TRBV4-3
CDR3 protein: ASSQGSGATSFRTGELF

V gene: TRBV2
CDR3 protein: ASRNKNTEAF

V gene: TRBV5-5
CDR3 protein: ASSRTGSEDTQY

V gene: TRBV7-2
CDR3 protein: ASSFGAETQY

V gene: TRBV6-6
CDR3 protein: ASSYSMAGLGEKLF

V gene: TRBV13
CDR3 protein: ASSLKGLKLEQY

V gene: TRBV11-1
CDR3 protein: ASSIGSFTDTQY

V gene: TRBV29-1
CDR3 protein: SVRGKGDSGGTDTQY

V gene: TRBV9
CDR3 protein: ASSQAGGQNFNEQF

V gene: TRBV4-3
CDR3 protein: ASSQDGTDTQY